This T cell receptor (beta chain) was observed in a study of Graves' ophthalmopathy and Graves' hyperthyroidism. This CDR3 has 14 amino acids. V shed 7 bases and J 5 bases; nucleotides not matched to a gene: 7. Germline CDR1 MNHEY, CDR2 SVGAGI. This clonotype was recorded at least ten times. RNA transcripts provided the template for amplifying TCR beta CDR3 regions. First-round RT-PCR used HTBI primers; second-round multiplex PCR followed. TCRdb reprocessed the multiplex PCR reads with MiXCR, giving one entry per CDR3 protein. The repertoire includes roughly 230,000 distinct CDR3 sequences, 20% to 25% of them detected once, and approximately 39% sits in the top ten.

Input material: peripheral blood. The sequence was collected from a woman aged 45 to 65 with Graves' ophthalmopathy. The chain combines TRBV6-5 with TRBJ2-5, with 10 bases fitting TRBD1. The CDR3 DNA follows: TGTGCCAGCACTCCTAGACAGGGGGCTGAGACCCAGTACTTC. It codes for CASTPRQGAETQYF.